This entry lists 19 T cell receptor beta chains sequenced from one sample in a study of CD8 T cells in Susac syndrome. Reverse transcription of about 0.45 to 1 ug RNA was performed with random hexamers. Each CDR3 protein is one row after TCRdb ran MiXCR on the immunoSEQ multiplex PCR reads. The data hold about 120,000 distinct CDR3 sequences, with over 90% observed a single time. Sequencing was performed on CD8+ T cells from PBMCs. The source is a human donor with Susac syndrome.

The chain uses TRBV7-9 and TRBJ2-1; 8 nucleotides line up with TRBD2. The germline CDR1 and CDR2 sequences are SEHNR and FQNEAQ (reference sequence). Trimming at V came to 2 bases and at J to 6 bases, leaving 3 bases not matched to a gene. The CDR3 totals 14 residues. The CDR3: CASSLRGGTNEQFF. The DNA for the CDR3 is TGTGCCAGCAGCTTACGGGGGGGGACCAATGAGCAGTTCTTC.

As DNA, the CDR3 is TGTGCTAGTGGTTCAGTTATTGAGCAGTTCTTC. As protein: CASGSVIEQFF. The V call is TRBV12-5, the J call TRBJ2-1; no firm D call. Germline V gives CDR1 LGHNT, CDR2 FRNRAP. The CDR3 has 11 amino acids. The V and J ends lost 4 bases and 9 bases respectively, with 7 bases between them.

The J gene is TRBJ2-7, the V gene TRBV9, with TRBD1 identical over 8 bases. From germline, CDR1 is SGDLS and CDR2 YYNGEE. There are 14 residues in the CDR3. The V and J ends lost 3 bases and 3 bases, in that order; junction bases with no gene match: 5. CDR3 region: CASSEGTGRYEQYF. Here the CDR3 DNA reads TGTGCCAGCAGCGAGGGGACAGGTCGCTACGAGCAGTACTTC.

This rearrangement joins TRBV9 to TRBJ2-1; the D call may be TRBD1 or TRBD2 (6 bases each). Germline V CDR1 and CDR2: SGDLS, YYNGEE. This CDR3 has 15 amino acids. Trimming took off 0 bases at V and 9 bases at J, with 16 bases between the two ends. The CDR3 DNA is TGTGCCAGCAGCGTAGACGGGGGCGCGTTGTTTGAGCAGTTCTTC. This translates into CASSVDGGALFEQFF.

This chain connects TRBV9 to TRBJ1-2; D is unclear. The CDR3 is 14 amino acids. Germline V lookup: CDR1 SGDLS, CDR2 YYNGEE. Trimming took 0 bases from V and 6 from J, leaving 12 bases between them. The DNA of the CDR3 is TGTGCCAGCAGCGTAGGGAGGAGGACGGATGGCTACACCTTC. Amino acids: CASSVGRRTDGYTF.

The chain couples TRBV29-1 to TRBJ2-7; TRBD1 agrees at 7 bases. From germline, CDR1 is SQVTM and CDR2 ANQGSEA. After removal of 8 bases from V and 0 bases from J, the junction contained 7 bases not matched to a gene. The CDR3 is 13 residues long. The CDR3 DNA is TGCAGCACCCGGACAGGCCTCTCCTACGAGCAGTACTTC. It is translated as CSTRTGLSYEQYF.

The chain joins TRBV15 to TRBJ2-7; maybe TRBD1 (6 bases). This CDR3 region has 14 residues. Germline V gene sequence: CDR1 LNHNV, CDR2 YYDKDF (reference sequence). Trimming took off 0 bases at V and 1 base at J, with 7 bases between the two ends. The CDR3 loop is CATSRDRGSYEQYF. The CDR3 DNA reads as TGTGCCACCAGCAGAGACAGGGGTTCCTACGAGCAGTACTTC.

The V call is TRBV5-1, the J call TRBJ2-7; 9 nucleotides align to TRBD1. J gave up 4 bases and V 2 bases, and 7 bases lay outside the gene matches. CDR3 length: 15 amino acids. Germline CDR1 is SGHRS and CDR2 is YFSETQ. In DNA, the CDR3 is TGCGCCAGCAGCTTCCGGACAGGGGAGGGGTACGAGCAGTACTTC. Its protein is CASSFRTGEGYEQYF.

This chain uses TRBV20-1 with TRBJ2-7; tentatively, D is TRBD1 (5 bases). The length of the CDR3 is 15 residues. The germline V gene encodes CDR1 DFQATT and CDR2 SNEGSKA (reference sequence). V was cut by 3 bases and J by 6 bases, with 21 bases left in between. The CDR3 sequence: CSARDFRATPLEQYF. Written as DNA, the CDR3 is TGCAGTGCTAGGGATTTCAGGGCCACTCCGCTCGAGCAGTACTTC.

V and J are TRBV29-1 and TRBJ2-7, with 9 bases matching TRBD2. This CDR3 region has 13 residues. CDR1 is SQVTM, CDR2 ANQGSEA, per germline. V lost 2 bases, J lost 3 bases, and 2 bases stayed unmatched. The CDR3 spells CSVELAGSYEQYF. DNA of the CDR3: TGCAGCGTTGAACTAGCGGGGAGCTACGAGCAGTACTTC.

This chain joins TRBV27 and TRBJ1-5; D is unresolved. This CDR3 has 13 amino acids. Trimming took off 4 bases at V and 1 base at J, with 5 bases between the two ends. Germline values: CDR1 MNHEY, CDR2 SMNVEV (reference sequence). The CDR3 DNA reads TGTGCCAGCAGTTACGAAAGCAATCAGCCCCAGCATTTT. Residues: CASSYESNQPQHF.

This sequence joins TRBV9 and TRBJ2-2; D gene ambiguous. Trimming took off 4 bases at V and 5 bases at J, with 9 bases between the two ends. The CDR3 loop spans 13 amino acids. Looked up from germline, CDR1 is SGDLS and CDR2 is YYNGEE. CDR3: CASSSGWTGELFF. Here the CDR3 DNA reads TGTGCCAGCAGCTCCGGGTGGACCGGGGAGCTGTTTTTT. The full variable domain, completed using reference TRBV9 and TRBJ2-2, is DSGVTQTPKHLITATGQRVTLRCSPRSGDLSVYWYQQSLDQGLQFLIQYYNGEERAKGNILERFSAQQFPDLHSELNLSSLELGDSALYFCASSSGWTGELFFGEGSRLTVL.

The chain joins TRBV24-1 to TRBJ1-5, with 9 bases fitting TRBD1. Germline-derived CDR1 and CDR2 are KGHDR and SFDVKD. J gave up 6 bases and V 3 bases, and 14 bases lay outside the gene matches. The CDR3 covers 18 residues. CDR3: CATSDLVPGQGKGQPQHF. CDR3 bases: TGTGCCACCAGTGATCTTGTACCGGGACAGGGAAAGGGTCAGCCCCAGCATTTT.

The chain combines TRBV6-2 or TRBV6-3 with TRBJ2-4; D perhaps matches TRBD1 (7 bases). Germline loops: CDR1 MNHEY, CDR2 SVGEGT. The CDR3 spans 15 residues. V was trimmed by 3 bases and J by 6 bases, leaving 15 bases between them. DNA of the CDR3: TGTGCCAGCAGTTATCGGAGGGGGCCCCCAAACATTCAGTACTTC. Amino acid sequence: CASSYRRGPPNIQYF.

J is TRBJ2-7 and V is TRBV5-1; 11 nucleotides line up with TRBD1. The germline V gene encodes CDR1 SGHRS and CDR2 YFSETQ. V lost 3 bases to trimming and J lost 3 bases; unmatched junction nucleotides: 23. The CDR3 length is 21 residues. CDR3 DNA sequence: TGCGCCAGCAGCTCCTTCCTACACCGGGACAGGGGGTACAGTGGAGTCTACGAGCAGTACTTC. Its translation is CASSSFLHRDRGYSGVYEQYF.

The chain joins TRBV20-1 to TRBJ1-2, with TRBD1 matching 9 bases. The germline CDR1 and CDR2 sequences are DFQATT and SNEGSKA (reference sequence). This CDR3 is built from 14 residues. V dropped 0 bases and J dropped 4; count of bases not matched to a gene: 3. The CDR3 nucleotides are TGCAGTGCTAGAGATGACAGGGGGGCCTATGGCTACACCTTC. Amino acid sequence: CSARDDRGAYGYTF.

The rearrangement joins TRBV6-5 to TRBJ1-6; D is ambiguous. There are 18 residues in the CDR3. Trimming took off 1 base at V and 7 bases at J, with 20 bases between the two ends. Germline V CDR1 and CDR2: MNHEY, SVGAGI. The CDR3 sequence: CASSYFLGITGMNSPLHF. DNA for the CDR3: TGTGCCAGCAGTTACTTCCTCGGGATAACTGGGATGAATTCACCCCTCCACTTT.

The chain recombines TRBV20-1 with TRBJ2-1; D gene unclear. V was cut by 1 base and J by 9 bases, with 16 bases left in between. The CDR3 loop spans 14 amino acids. The V gene's germline CDR1 is DFQATT and CDR2 SNEGSKA (reference sequence). The CDR3 spells CSARGPTEAAEQFF. CDR3 nucleotides: TGCAGTGCTAGAGGGCCCACCGAGGCGGCTGAGCAGTTCTTC.

The chain links TRBV19 to TRBJ2-1; D gene unclear. V lost 6 bases and J lost 4, with 10 bases in between. The germline V gene encodes CDR1 LNHDA and CDR2 SQIVND (reference sequence). CDR3 length: 13 amino acids. The CDR3 loop reads CASSTRAYNEQFF. CDR3 coding DNA: TGTGCCAGTAGCACTCGGGCTTACAATGAGCAGTTCTTC.